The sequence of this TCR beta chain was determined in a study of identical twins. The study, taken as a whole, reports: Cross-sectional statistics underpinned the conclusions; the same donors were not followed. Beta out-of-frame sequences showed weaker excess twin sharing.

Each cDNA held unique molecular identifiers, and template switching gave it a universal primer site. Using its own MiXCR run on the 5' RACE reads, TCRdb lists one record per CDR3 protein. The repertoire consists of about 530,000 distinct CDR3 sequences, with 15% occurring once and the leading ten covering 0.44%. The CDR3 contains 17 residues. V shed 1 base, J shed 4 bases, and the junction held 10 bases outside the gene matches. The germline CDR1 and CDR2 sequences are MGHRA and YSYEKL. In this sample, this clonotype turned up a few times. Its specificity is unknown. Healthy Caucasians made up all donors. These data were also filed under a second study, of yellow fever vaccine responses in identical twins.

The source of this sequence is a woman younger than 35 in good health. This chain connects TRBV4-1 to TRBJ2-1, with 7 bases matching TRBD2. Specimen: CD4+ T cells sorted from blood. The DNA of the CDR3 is TGCGCCAGCAGCCAAGGTCTCTATCTTAGCGGGTACAATGAGCAGTTCTTC. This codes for CASSQGLYLSGYNEQFF.